The TCR beta chain described here comes from a study of blood T cell repertoires in COVID-19. Repertoires were generated with immunoSEQ multiplex PCR, while TCRdb's copy carries only in-frame clones and drops some. The top ten hold about 5.5% of the sample, which has more than 150,000 clones, 80% to 85% seen once. The ends were cut back, 0 bases at V and 5 bases at J, with 13 bases in the middle. The CDR3 loop spans 15 amino acids. Germline V gene lookup returns CDR1 SGHTA and CDR2 FQGTGA. This clone was seen more than once but under ten times. Sample: peripheral blood. The V gene is TRBV7-3, the J gene TRBJ1-1; D ambiguous. The clonotype originates from a woman aged 30 to 39 with acute or convalescent COVID-19. CDR3 nucleotides: TGTGCCAGCAGCTTAACTAGGTCCGCGGGGACTGAAGCTTTCTTT. Amino acid sequence: CASSLTRSAGTEAFF.